This TCR beta chain was sequenced in a study of glioma-infiltrating T cells. Study at large: Samples included WHO grade II oligodendrogliomas or astrocytomas and initial-diagnosis grade IV glioblastomas. Blood libraries targeted roughly 4.5- to 10-fold coverage of 750,000 to 1,000,000 T cells.

V lost 3 bases to trimming and J lost 8 bases, with 16 bases between them. The CDR3 consists of 14 residues. Germline V gene data show CDR1 as MDHEN and CDR2 as SYDVKM. This clonotype was counted at least ten times. The iRepertoire nested amplicon-rescue multiplex PCR amplified TCR alpha and beta CDR3s from RNA. One entry per CDR3 protein results from TCRdb running MiXCR on the multiplex PCR reads. Among around 350,000 distinct CDR3 sequences listed, roughly two fifths were seen once. The sample comprised glioma tissue, nonneoplastic brain tissue, or PBMCs (not recorded which). The V gene is TRBV28, the J gene TRBJ1-1, with TRBD1 as a possible D gene (6 bases). The TCR was taken from a human donor with low-grade glioma or glioblastoma, undergoing nonglioma brain surgery, or in good health (not recorded which). The CDR3 coding sequence is TGTGCCAGCAGTTTGTCCCGGGACCAGGGGGAAGCTTTCTTT. Its translation is CASSLSRDQGEAFF.